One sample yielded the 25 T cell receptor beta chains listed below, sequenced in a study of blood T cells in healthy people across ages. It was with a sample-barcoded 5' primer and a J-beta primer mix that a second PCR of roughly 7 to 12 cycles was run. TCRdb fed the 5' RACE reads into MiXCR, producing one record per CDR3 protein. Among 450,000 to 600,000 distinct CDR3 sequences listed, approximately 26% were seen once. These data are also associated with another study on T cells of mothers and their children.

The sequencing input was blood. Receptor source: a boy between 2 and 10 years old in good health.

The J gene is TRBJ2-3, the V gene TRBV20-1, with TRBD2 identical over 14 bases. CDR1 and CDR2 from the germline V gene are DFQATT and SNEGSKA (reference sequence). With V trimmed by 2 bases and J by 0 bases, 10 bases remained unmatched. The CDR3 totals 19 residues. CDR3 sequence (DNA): TGCAGTGCTAGACCTAGACTAGCGGGAGGGCCCTCAAGCACAGATACGCAGTATTTT. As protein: CSARPRLAGGPSSTDTQYF.

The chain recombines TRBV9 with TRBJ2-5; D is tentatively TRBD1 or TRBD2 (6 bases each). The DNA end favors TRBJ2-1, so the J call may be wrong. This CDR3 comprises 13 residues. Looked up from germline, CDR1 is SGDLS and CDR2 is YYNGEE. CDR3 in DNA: TGTGCCAGCAGCGGGGGGGCGGTAAAAGGGCAGTTCTTC. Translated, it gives CASSGGAVKGQFF.

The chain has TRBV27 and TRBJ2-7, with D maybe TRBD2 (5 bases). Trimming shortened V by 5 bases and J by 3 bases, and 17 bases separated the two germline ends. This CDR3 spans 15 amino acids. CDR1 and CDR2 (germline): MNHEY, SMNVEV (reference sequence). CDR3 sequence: CASSPFVGVGYEQYF. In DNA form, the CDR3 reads TGTGCCAGCAGTCCTTTTGTGGGAGTAGGCTACGAGCAGTACTTC.

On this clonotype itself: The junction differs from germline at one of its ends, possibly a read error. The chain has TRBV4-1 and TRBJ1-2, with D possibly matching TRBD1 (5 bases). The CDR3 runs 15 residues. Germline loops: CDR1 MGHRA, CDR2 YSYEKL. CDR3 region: CASSIGAGGSYAYTF. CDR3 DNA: TGCGCCAGCAGCATCGGGGCAGGAGGGTCTTATGCCTACACCTTC.

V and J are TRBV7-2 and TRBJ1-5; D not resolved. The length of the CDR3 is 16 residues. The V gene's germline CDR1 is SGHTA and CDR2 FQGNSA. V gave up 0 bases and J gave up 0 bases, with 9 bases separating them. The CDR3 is CASSLAGRNSNQPQHF. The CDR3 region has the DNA TGTGCCAGCAGCTTAGCGGGGAGAAATAGCAATCAGCCCCAGCATTTT.

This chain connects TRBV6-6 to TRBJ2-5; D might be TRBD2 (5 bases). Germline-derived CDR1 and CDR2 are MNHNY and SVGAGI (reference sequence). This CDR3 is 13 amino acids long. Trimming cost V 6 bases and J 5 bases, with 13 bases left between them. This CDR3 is CASSGFQRETQYF. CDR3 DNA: TGTGCCAGCAGCGGGTTCCAGCGGGAGACCCAGTACTTC.

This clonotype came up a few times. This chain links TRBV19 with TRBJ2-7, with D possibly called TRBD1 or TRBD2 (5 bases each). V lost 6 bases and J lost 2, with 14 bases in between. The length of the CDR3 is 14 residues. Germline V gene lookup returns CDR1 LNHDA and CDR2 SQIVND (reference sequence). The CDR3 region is CASSPGATPYEQYF. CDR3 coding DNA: TGTGCCAGTAGCCCCGGGGCCACCCCCTACGAGCAGTACTTC.

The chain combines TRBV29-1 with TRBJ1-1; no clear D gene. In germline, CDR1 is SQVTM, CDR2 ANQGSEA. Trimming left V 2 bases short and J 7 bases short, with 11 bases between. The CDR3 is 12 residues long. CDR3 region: CSVERGRGEAFF. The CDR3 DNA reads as TGCAGCGTTGAAAGAGGGCGAGGTGAAGCTTTCTTT.

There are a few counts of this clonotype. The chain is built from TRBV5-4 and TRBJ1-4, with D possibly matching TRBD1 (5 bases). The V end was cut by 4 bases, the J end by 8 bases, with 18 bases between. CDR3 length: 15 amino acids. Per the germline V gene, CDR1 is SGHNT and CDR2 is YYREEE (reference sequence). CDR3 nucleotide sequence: TGTGCCAGCAGCCCCGGTGGGGGAGTCGGGGAAAAACTGTTTTTT. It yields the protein CASSPGGGVGEKLFF. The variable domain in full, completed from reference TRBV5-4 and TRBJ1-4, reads ETGVTQSPTHLIKTRGQQVTLRCSSQSGHNTVSWYQQALGQGPQFIFQYYREEENGRGNFPPRFSGLQFPNYSSELNVNALELDDSALYLCASSPGGGVGEKLFFGSGTQLSVL.

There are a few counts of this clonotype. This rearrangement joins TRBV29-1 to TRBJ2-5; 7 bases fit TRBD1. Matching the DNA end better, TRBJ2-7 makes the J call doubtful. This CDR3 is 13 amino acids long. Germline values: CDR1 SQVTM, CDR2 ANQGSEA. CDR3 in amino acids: CSVTGKFDYEQYF. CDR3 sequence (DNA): TGCAGCGTGACAGGGAAGTTCGACTACGAGCAGTACTTC.

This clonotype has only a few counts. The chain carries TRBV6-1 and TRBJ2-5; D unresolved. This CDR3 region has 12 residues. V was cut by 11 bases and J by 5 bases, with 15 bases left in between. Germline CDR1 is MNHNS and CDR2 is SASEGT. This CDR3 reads CAGNQNGETQYF. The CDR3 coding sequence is TGTGCCGGCAACCAGAACGGCGAGACCCAGTACTTC.

The CDR3 DNA reads TGTGCCAGCTTTCAGTTAACTGGGGCCAACGTCCTGACTTTC. Its protein product is CASFQLTGANVLTF. The chain combines TRBV18 with TRBJ2-6, with D unclear. The V gene's germline CDR1 is KGHSH and CDR2 LQKENI. Trimming removed 7 bases from V and 2 bases from J, with 9 bases in between. The CDR3 has 14 residues.

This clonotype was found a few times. The DNA for the CDR3 is TGCAGTGCTCCTCCGGGGCCAGCTAACTATGGCTACACCTTC. Its translation: CSAPPGPANYGYTF. The chain employs TRBV20-1 and TRBJ1-2; tentatively, D is TRBD1 (5 bases). Germline CDR1 reads DFQATT; CDR2 reads SNEGSKA (reference sequence). This CDR3 has 14 residues. Trimming shortened V by 5 bases and J by 0 bases, and 13 bases separated the two germline ends.

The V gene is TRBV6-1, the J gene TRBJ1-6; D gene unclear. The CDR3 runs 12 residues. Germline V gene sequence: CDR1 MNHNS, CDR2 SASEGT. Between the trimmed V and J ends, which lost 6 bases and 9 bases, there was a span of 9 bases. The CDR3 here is CASSLGFSPLHF. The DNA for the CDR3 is TGTGCCAGCAGCTTAGGGTTTTCACCCCTCCACTTT.

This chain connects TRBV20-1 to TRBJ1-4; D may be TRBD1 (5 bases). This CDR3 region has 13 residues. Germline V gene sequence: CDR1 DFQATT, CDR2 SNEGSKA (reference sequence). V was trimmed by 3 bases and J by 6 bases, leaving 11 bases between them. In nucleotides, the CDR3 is TGCAGTGCTAGGACAGTAGGAGATGAAAAACTGTTTTTT. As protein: CSARTVGDEKLFF.

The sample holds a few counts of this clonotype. In nucleotides, the CDR3 is TGTGCCAGCAGTCCCCGTGGTACCGCGGGCTACACCTTC. Translating gives CASSPRGTAGYTF. The chain employs TRBV12-3 or TRBV12-4 and TRBJ1-2; no clear D. This CDR3 has 13 amino acids. The V end was cut by 5 bases, the J end by 8 bases, with 15 bases between.

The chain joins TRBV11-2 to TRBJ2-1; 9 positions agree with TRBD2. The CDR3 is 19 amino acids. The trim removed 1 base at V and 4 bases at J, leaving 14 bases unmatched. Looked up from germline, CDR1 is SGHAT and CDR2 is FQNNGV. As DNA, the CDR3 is TGTGCCAGCAGCTTAGTGGCCAGCGGGGGGCCTCTAGGGTACAATGAGCAGTTCTTC. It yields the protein CASSLVASGGPLGYNEQFF. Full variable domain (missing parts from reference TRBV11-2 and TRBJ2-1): EAGVAQSPRYKIIEKRQSVAFWCNPISGHATLYWYQQILGQGPKLLIQFQNNGVVDDSQLPKDRFSAERLKGVDSTLKIQPAKLEDSAVYLCASSLVASGGPLGYNEQFFGPGTRLTVL.

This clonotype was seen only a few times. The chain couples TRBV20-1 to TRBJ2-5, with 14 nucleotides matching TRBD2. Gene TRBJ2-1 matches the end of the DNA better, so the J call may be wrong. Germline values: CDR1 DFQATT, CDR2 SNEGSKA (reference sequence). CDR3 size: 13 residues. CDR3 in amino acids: CSAGLAGGGEQFF. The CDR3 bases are TGCAGTGCAGGACTAGCGGGGGGAGGTGAGCAGTTCTTC.

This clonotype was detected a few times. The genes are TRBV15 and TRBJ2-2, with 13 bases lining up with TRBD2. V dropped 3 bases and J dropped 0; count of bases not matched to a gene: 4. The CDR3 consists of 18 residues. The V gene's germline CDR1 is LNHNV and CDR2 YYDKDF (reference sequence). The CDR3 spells CATSSPGTSGANTGELFF. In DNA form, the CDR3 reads TGTGCCACCAGCAGCCCCGGGACTAGCGGGGCGAACACCGGGGAGCTGTTTTTT.

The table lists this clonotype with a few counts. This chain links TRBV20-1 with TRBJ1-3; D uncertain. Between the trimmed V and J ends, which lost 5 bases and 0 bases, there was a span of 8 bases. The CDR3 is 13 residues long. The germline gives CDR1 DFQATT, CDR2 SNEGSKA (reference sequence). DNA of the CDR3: TGCAGTGCTTATGATAGCTCTGGAAACACCATATATTTT. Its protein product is CSAYDSSGNTIYF.

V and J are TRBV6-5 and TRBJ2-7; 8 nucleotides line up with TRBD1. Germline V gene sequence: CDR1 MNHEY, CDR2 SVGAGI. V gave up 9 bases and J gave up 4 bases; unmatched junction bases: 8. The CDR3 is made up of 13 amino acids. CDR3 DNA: TGTGCCAGTCTCATCAGGGGGCGGTACGAGCAGTACGTC. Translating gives CASLIRGRYEQYV.

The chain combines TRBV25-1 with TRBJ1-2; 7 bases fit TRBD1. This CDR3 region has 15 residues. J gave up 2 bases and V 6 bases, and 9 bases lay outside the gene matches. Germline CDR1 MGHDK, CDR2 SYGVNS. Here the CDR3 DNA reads TGTGCCAGCAGGAGATCGGGCAGGGGGAACTATGGCTACACCTTC. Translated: CASRRSGRGNYGYTF.

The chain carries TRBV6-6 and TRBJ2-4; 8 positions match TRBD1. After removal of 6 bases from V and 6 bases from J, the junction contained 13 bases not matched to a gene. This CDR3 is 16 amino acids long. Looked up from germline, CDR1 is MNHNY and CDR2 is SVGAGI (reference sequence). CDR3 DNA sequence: TGTGCCAGCAGCTATAGGCAGGGGGCGCTTGGAAACATTCAGTACTTC. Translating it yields CASSYRQGALGNIQYF.

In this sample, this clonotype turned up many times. The CDR3 is CSAPEGASTDTQYF. The CDR3 DNA sequence: TGCAGTGCCCCGGAGGGGGCTAGCACAGATACGCAGTATTTT. This chain joins TRBV20-1 and TRBJ2-3; D possibly corresponds to TRBD1 (7 bases). Germline CDR1 and CDR2: DFQATT and SNEGSKA (reference sequence). Between the trimmed V and J ends, which lost 6 bases and 0 bases, there was a span of 13 bases. The CDR3 has 14 amino acids.

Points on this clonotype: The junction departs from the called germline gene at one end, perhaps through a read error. The CDR3 loop is CASSLGRPPGQLFF. The CDR3, as DNA: TGCGCCAGCAGCCTTGGACGCCCACCCGGGCAGCTGTTTTTT. V and J are TRBV5-1 and TRBJ2-2; D unresolved. The CDR3 has 14 amino acids. CDR1 SGHRS and CDR2 YFSETQ come from the germline V gene.